One and the same sample provided the 27 T cell receptor beta chains below, sequenced in a study of T cells in Graves' hyperthyroidism and ophthalmopathy. The source material, RNA transcripts, was used to amplify TCR beta CDR3 regions. The HTBI primer set served for first-round RT-PCR of the TCR CDR3. One entry per CDR3 protein, called by TCRdb with MiXCR from the multiplex PCR reads. The profile shows some 440,000 distinct CDR3 sequences, 15% to 18% of them singletons. Material for sequencing was blood. The origin of the receptors is a woman aged 18-29 years with Graves' hyperthyroidism.

The sample holds many counts of this clonotype. The DNA for the CDR3 is TGCAGTGCGGGACTAGGGTCTCAAGATACGCAGTATTTT. This sequence encodes CSAGLGSQDTQYF. This chain joins TRBV20-1 and TRBJ2-3; 8 nucleotides agree with TRBD2. CDR1 is DFQATT, CDR2 SNEGSKA, per germline (reference sequence). The CDR3 is 13 residues long. V lost 6 bases and J lost 5; bases outside the gene matches: 7.

V gene TRBV4-1 combines with J gene TRBJ2-5; 7 nucleotides align to TRBD1. The CDR3 length is 18 residues. V was pared by 0 bases and J by 5 bases, with 15 bases of the junction left unmatched. Germline lookup yields CDR1 MGHRA and CDR2 YSYEKL. CDR3 protein: CASSQDGRTGSLGETQYF. The CDR3 DNA follows: TGCGCCAGCAGCCAAGATGGTCGGACAGGTTCGTTAGGGGAGACCCAGTACTTC.

The chain combines TRBV20-1 with TRBJ2-1; either TRBD1 or TRBD2 may fit D (7 bases each). V lost 2 bases and J 4 bases, leaving 18 bases between the germline ends. Germline assignment: CDR1 DFQATT and CDR2 SNEGSKA (reference sequence). The CDR3 loop spans 16 amino acids. DNA for the CDR3: TGCAGTGCTAGAACACGAGCGGGACAGAGTTACAATGAGCAGTTCTTC. This codes for CSARTRAGQSYNEQFF.

This clonotype was observed at least ten times. The V gene is TRBV5-1, the J gene TRBJ2-1; D perhaps matches TRBD1 (6 bases). V gave up 0 bases and J gave up 1 base, with 11 bases separating them. This CDR3 region has 16 residues. Looked up from germline, CDR1 is SGHRS and CDR2 is YFSETQ. The CDR3 DNA reads TGCGCCAGCAGCTTGGACCCAGGGGAGTCCTACAATGAGCAGTTCTTC. Protein: CASSLDPGESYNEQFF.

Many counts were recorded for this clonotype. The chain couples TRBV5-1 to TRBJ1-2, with 12 bases aligning to TRBD1. The CDR3 length is 14 residues. Germline assignment: CDR1 SGHRS and CDR2 YFSETQ. V gave up 2 bases and J gave up 9 bases; unmatched junction bases: 5. The CDR3 DNA sequence: TGCGCCAGCAGCTTCGGGGACAGGGGGCAGAGCTACACCTTC. Encoded protein: CASSFGDRGQSYTF.

This clonotype appeared many times. The V and J genes are TRBV6-2 or TRBV6-3 and TRBJ2-3, with TRBD1 matching over 9 bases. The germline V gene encodes CDR1 MNHEY and CDR2 SVGEGT. The CDR3 sequence is 13 residues long. The ends lost 6 bases at V and 4 bases at J; junction bases unmatched: 2. CDR3 DNA: TGTGCCAGCAGACGGACAGGGGCAGATACGCAGTATTTT. Its protein is CASRRTGADTQYF.

This clonotype was recorded a few times. This may be a read error, as it is one base from a much larger clone. This rearrangement joins TRBV12-3 or TRBV12-4 to TRBJ2-5; 7 bases match TRBD1. The length of the CDR3 is 16 residues. The DNA of the CDR3 is TGTGCCGGCAGTATATTCGGACAGGCTGAGGGGGAGACCCAGTACTTC. This sequence encodes CAGSIFGQAEGETQYF.

Many counts were recorded for this clonotype. The V and J genes are TRBV7-9 and TRBJ2-1; tentatively, D is TRBD2 (6 bases). V was pared by 3 bases and J by 2 bases, with 8 bases between. The CDR3 spans 14 residues. Per germline, CDR1 SEHNR and CDR2 FQNEAQ (reference sequence). CDR3 sequence reads: CASSLGGPYNEQFF. In DNA form, the CDR3 reads TGTGCCAGCAGCTTGGGGGGTCCCTACAATGAGCAGTTCTTC.

This chain connects TRBV5-1 to TRBJ1-6; D gene ambiguous. V was cut by 0 bases and J by 7 bases, with 8 bases left in between. Germline V lookup: CDR1 SGHRS, CDR2 YFSETQ. The CDR3 extends over 14 amino acids. The CDR3 here is CASSLDRANSPLHF. Here the CDR3 DNA reads TGCGCCAGCAGCTTGGACAGAGCAAATTCACCCCTCCACTTT.

This clonotype has just a few counts. The rearrangement joins TRBV4-1 to TRBJ1-1; D is possibly TRBD1 (5 bases). This CDR3 contains 14 residues. Germline values: CDR1 MGHRA, CDR2 YSYEKL. V lost 4 bases and J 5 bases, leaving 14 bases between the germline ends. The CDR3 coding sequence is TGCGCCAGCAGCCCAGAGGGGTATTTGACTGAAGCTTTCTTT. This codes for CASSPEGYLTEAFF.

This clonotype showed up many times. The chain couples TRBV12-5 to TRBJ1-5, with D hard to call. V was clipped by 2 bases and J by 5 bases, with 7 bases between them. The CDR3 has 13 amino acids. Germline assignment: CDR1 LGHNT and CDR2 FRNRAP. The CDR3 sequence: CASGLTRDQPQHF. As DNA, the CDR3 is TGTGCTAGTGGTTTGACTAGGGATCAGCCCCAGCATTTT. The variable domain in full, completed from reference TRBV12-5 and TRBJ1-5, reads DARVTQTPRHKVTEMGQEVTMRCQPILGHNTVFWYRQTMMQGLELLAYFRNRAPLDDSGMPKDRFSAEMPDATLATLKIQPSEPRDSAVYFCASGLTRDQPQHFGDGTRLSIL.

This clonotype has a count of ten or more. This chain uses TRBV28 with TRBJ1-2, with D perhaps matching TRBD1 (6 bases). Germline CDR1 is MDHEN and CDR2 is SYDVKM. This CDR3 spans 12 amino acids. Trimming removed 6 bases from V and 4 bases from J, with 9 bases in between. In DNA form, the CDR3 reads TGTGCCAGCAGGGACAGTTTCTATGGCTACACCTTC. Translating it yields CASRDSFYGYTF.

A remark on this clonotype: This could be a read error, since a much larger clone is one nucleotide away. The chain has TRBV11-2 and TRBJ2-5, with 10 bases lining up with TRBD2. Germline V CDR1 and CDR2: SGHAT, FQNNGV. The CDR3 spans 16 residues. Unmatched junction bases numbered 6, after V lost 1 base and J lost 4 bases. CDR3 protein: CASSLGVLAGGETQYF. The CDR3, as DNA: TGTGCCAGCAGCTTAGGGGTATTAGCGGGAGGAGAGACCCAGTACTTC.

This clonotype was recorded many times. V is TRBV20-1 and J is TRBJ1-2; D is unclear. The CDR3 covers 15 residues. CDR1 and CDR2 from the germline V gene are DFQATT and SNEGSKA (reference sequence). V lost 0 bases and J 0 bases, leaving 11 bases between the germline ends. CDR3 nucleotide sequence: TGCAGTGCTAGAGACGACGGACGCCCTAACTATGGCTACACCTTC. Protein product: CSARDDGRPNYGYTF.

This clonotype was observed many times. The chain uses TRBV11-3 and TRBJ2-1; D unclear. The CDR3 has 16 amino acids. Germline CDR1 SGHNT, CDR2 YENEEA. The V gene lost 5 bases and the J gene lost 0 bases, with 14 bases spanning the gap. CDR3 coding DNA: TGTGCCAGCAGCCCCATTAGAGAGACCTCCTACAATGAGCAGTTCTTC. This encodes CASSPIRETSYNEQFF. Full variable domain (rest looked up from reference TRBV11-3 and TRBJ2-1): EAGVVQSPRYKIIEKKQPVAFWCNPISGHNTLYWYLQNLGQGPELLIRYENEEAVDDSQLPKDRFSAERLKGVDSTLKIQPAELGDSAVYLCASSPIRETSYNEQFFGPGTRLTVL.

The V call is TRBV11-3, the J call TRBJ2-1; D gene unclear. Between the trimmed V and J ends, which lost 0 bases and 12 bases, there was a span of 12 bases. Germline V gene data show CDR1 as SGHNT and CDR2 as YENEEA. The CDR3 contains 13 residues. The CDR3 reads CASSLDPSSGQFF. CDR3 nucleotides: TGTGCCAGCAGCTTAGATCCGTCCTCCGGGCAGTTCTTC.

Ten or more counts support this clonotype. This chain links TRBV7-2 with TRBJ2-7; TRBD2 matches at 8 bases. Germline V gene data show CDR1 as SGHTA and CDR2 as FQGNSA. V was clipped by 1 base and J by 3 bases; unmatched bases: 5. The length of the CDR3 is 15 residues. The DNA of the CDR3 is TGTGCCAGCAGCTTAGGGGCTAGCGGGTACTACGAGCAGTACTTC. Translating gives CASSLGASGYYEQYF.

The gene calls are TRBV5-6 and TRBJ1-1, with D perhaps matching TRBD1 (5 bases). Germline CDR1 is SGHDT and CDR2 is YYEEEE. V lost 3 bases and J 4 bases, leaving 10 bases between the germline ends. The CDR3 is 13 residues long. The CDR3 here is CASSSTESTEAFF. The CDR3 nucleotides read TGTGCCAGCAGCTCGACAGAAAGCACTGAAGCTTTCTTT.

This clonotype has ten or more counts. The chain combines TRBV20-1 with TRBJ2-1, with TRBD2 identical over 10 bases. The CDR3 has 15 amino acids. Per the germline V gene, CDR1 is DFQATT and CDR2 is SNEGSKA (reference sequence). V lost 0 bases and J lost 6; bases outside the gene matches: 5. CDR3 nucleotide sequence: TGCAGTGCTAGAGATAGCCTAGCGGGGGTCAATGAGCAGTTCTTC. Amino acids: CSARDSLAGVNEQFF.

The table lists this clonotype with many counts. The DNA for the CDR3 is TGTGCCAGCAGCCACCCCTTCGGGGGGCGCGTGCGGTCCTACGAGCAGTACTTC. This codes for CASSHPFGGRVRSYEQYF. The genes are TRBV7-8 and TRBJ2-7; weak D call: TRBD2 (7 bases). V was clipped by 5 bases and J by 1 base, with 24 bases between them. The CDR3 has 18 residues. Germline-derived CDR1 and CDR2 are SGHVS and FQNEAQ.

This clonotype showed up just a few times. V gene TRBV19 combines with J gene TRBJ1-2; 8 nucleotides line up with TRBD1. This CDR3 contains 15 residues. Germline assignment: CDR1 LNHDA and CDR2 SQIVND (reference sequence). J gave up 1 base and V 3 bases, and 4 bases lay outside the gene matches. DNA for the CDR3: TGTGCCAGTAGTATCCGGACAGGGCATAACTATGGCTACACCTTC. Encoded protein: CASSIRTGHNYGYTF.

This clonotype was counted ten times or more. The V gene is TRBV20-1, the J gene TRBJ1-2; D possibly corresponds to TRBD1 (6 bases). V was pared by 4 bases and J by 6 bases, with 21 bases between. This CDR3 is 15 amino acids long. Germline V gene lookup returns CDR1 DFQATT and CDR2 SNEGSKA (reference sequence). CDR3 region: CSAKEAGTLNHGYTF. As DNA, the CDR3 is TGCAGTGCTAAGGAAGCCGGGACACTTAATCATGGCTACACCTTC.

The table lists this clonotype with a few counts. The chain uses TRBV20-1 and TRBJ2-1; unclear D gene. Trimming took 1 base from V and 8 from J, leaving 12 bases between them. This CDR3 contains 13 residues. CDR1 and CDR2 from the germline V gene are DFQATT and SNEGSKA (reference sequence). CDR3 loop: CSARVLNGHEQFF. The CDR3 DNA reads TGCAGTGCTAGAGTTCTCAACGGCCATGAGCAGTTCTTC.

This clonotype has a handful of counts. The chain has TRBV2 and TRBJ1-4; D is unresolved. Trimming took 5 bases from V and 4 from J, leaving 11 bases between them. The germline CDR1 and CDR2 sequences are SNHLY and FYNNEI. This CDR3 contains 14 residues. The CDR3 is CASSPEGYNEKLFF. In nucleotides, the CDR3 is TGTGCCAGCAGTCCTGAAGGTTATAATGAAAAACTGTTTTTT.

There are many counts of this clonotype. The V and J genes are TRBV19 and TRBJ1-1; D is undetermined. From germline, CDR1 is LNHDA and CDR2 SQIVND (reference sequence). V lost 5 bases to trimming and J lost 4 bases, with 17 bases between them. The CDR3 length is 15 residues. Written as DNA, the CDR3 is TGTGCCAGTAGTTCCTGGACTCAAAGCCCCACTGAAGCTTTCTTT. Translated: CASSSWTQSPTEAFF.

J is TRBJ2-3 and V is TRBV9, with unresolved D. This CDR3 is 14 amino acids long. Trimming removed 6 bases at V and 2 bases at J, with 13 bases between. The germline V gene encodes CDR1 SGDLS and CDR2 YYNGEE. CDR3 in amino acids: CASTEELFTDTQYF. CDR3 DNA: TGTGCCAGCACGGAAGAACTCTTCACAGATACGCAGTATTTT.

This rearrangement joins TRBV18 to TRBJ2-5; D call uncertain. Germline CDR1 is KGHSH and CDR2 is LQKENI. CDR3 size: 13 residues. V shed 0 bases and J shed 5 bases, with 7 bases lying between them. CDR3 sequence (DNA): TGTGCCAGCTCACCACCGGGTTACGAGACCCAGTACTTC. Translation: CASSPPGYETQYF.